The rows below give T cell receptor beta chains drawn from one sample of a study of T-cell reconstitution after alpha-beta-depleted transplantation in children. A single record per CDR3 protein comes from TCRdb applying MiXCR to the PCR reads. The sample has about 500,000 distinct CDR3 sequences, around a third seen once. The sequencing used PBMCs from the stem cell graft donor, collected from the stem cell graft. These receptors were collected from a human donor who donated a stem cell graft to a child with aplastic anemia. Both conserved end residues are part of each CDR3. Fields, in order: J gene, clone size, V gene, D gene, CDR3 protein, CDR3 DNA. A D gene is named only where the DNA matches it firmly. A row's size may be missing; if present it is once, few, many or a size class.

>TRBJ2-4|.|TRBV12-3/TRBV12-4|.
CASSLADPPVIQYF
TGTGCCAGCAGTTTAGCGGACCCCCCGGTTATTCAGTACTTC
>TRBJ1-4|few|TRBV6-6|.
CASSRQVNEKLFF
TGTGCCAGCAGTCGACAGGTTAATGAAAAACTGTTTTTT
>TRBJ2-1|.|TRBV4-3|.
CASSQALLSSYNEQFF
TGCGCCAGCAGCCAAGCACTTTTGAGCTCCTACAATGAGCAGTTCTTC
>TRBJ1-5|few|TRBV29-1|TRBD1
CSVQFQGASNQPQHF
TGCAGCGTTCAATTCCAGGGGGCGAGCAATCAGCCCCAGCATTTT
>TRBJ2-5|.|TRBV28|TRBD1
CASTNLGQGKETQYF
TGTGCCAGCACCAACTTGGGACAGGGGAAGGAGACCCAGTACTTC
>TRBJ2-1|few|TRBV15|TRBD2
CATSSSGNVYNEQFF
TGTGCCACCAGCAGTAGCGGGAACGTCTACAATGAGCAGTTCTTC
>TRBJ1-2|few|TRBV20-1|TRBD1
CSARDLQGATNGYTF
TGCAGTGCTAGAGATCTACAGGGGGCGACCAATGGCTACACCTTC
>TRBJ2-3|.|TRBV5-1|.
CASTELEGTDTQYF
TGCGCCAGCACAGAACTAGAGGGCACAGATACGCAGTATTTT
>TRBJ1-1|.|TRBV12-3/TRBV12-4|.
CASRPRGRATEAFF
TGTGCCAGCAGGCCTCGAGGCAGGGCCACTGAAGCTTTCTTT
>TRBJ2-3|few|TRBV4-3|.
CASSQGAGSGFGTDTQYF
TGCGCCAGCAGCCAGGGGGCCGGGTCCGGATTTGGCACAGATACGCAGTATTTT
>TRBJ1-1|many|TRBV7-3|.
CASSLTGPNTEAFF
TGTGCCAGCAGCTTAACGGGCCCAAACACTGAAGCTTTCTTT
>TRBJ2-7|once|TRBV27|.
CASSSQTVFEQYF
TGTGCCAGCAGTTCTCAGACGGTATTCGAGCAGTACTTC
>TRBJ2-2|.|TRBV7-2|.
CASKGDNLNTGELFF
TGTGCCAGCAAGGGGGACAATTTGAACACCGGGGAGCTGTTTTTT
>TRBJ1-2|.|TRBV29-1|.
CSAPLGVSYGYTF
TGCAGCGCACCTTTAGGGGTCTCCTATGGCTACACCTTC
>TRBJ2-3|few|TRBV27|.
CASSLSMGIDTQYF
TGTGCCAGCAGTTTATCGATGGGGATAGATACGCAGTATTTT
>TRBJ2-6|.|TRBV5-6|.
CASSFFQGAGANVLTF
TGTGCCAGCAGCTTTTTCCAGGGTGCTGGGGCCAACGTCCTGACTTTC
>TRBJ1-2|many|TRBV6-5|.
CASSYSDTGVANYGYTF
TGTGCCAGCAGTTACTCTGATACAGGAGTTGCTAACTATGGCTACACCTTC
>TRBJ1-4|.|TRBV20-1|.
CCAKDILRGSANEKLFF
TGCTGTGCTAAGGACATACTTCGGGGATCGGCTAATGAAAAACTGTTTTTT
>TRBJ2-1|.|TRBV24-1|TRBD2
CATSGGGSSYNEQFF
TGTGCCACCAGTGGCGGGGGAAGCTCCTACAATGAGCAGTTCTTC
>TRBJ2-1|.|TRBV7-2|.
CASSIDLAEYNEQFF
TGTGCCAGCAGTATAGACCTAGCTGAATACAATGAGCAGTTCTTC
>TRBJ1-6|.|TRBV20-1|.
CSAPRTAYNSPLHF
TGCAGTGCTCCCCGGACAGCTTATAATTCACCCCTCCACTTT
>TRBJ1-6|.|TRBV27|.
CASGRGSSYNSPLHF
TGTGCCAGCGGAAGAGGGAGCTCCTATAATTCACCCCTCCACTTT
>TRBJ2-7|once|TRBV27|TRBD2
CASSNQLGLEGEQYF
TGTGCCAGCAGCAACCAACTCGGACTAGAGGGCGAGCAGTACTTC
>TRBJ2-1|few|TRBV12-3/TRBV12-4|.
CASSPTDRVDEQFF
TGTGCCAGCAGCCCGACGGACCGGGTGGATGAGCAGTTCTTC
>TRBJ2-1|few|TRBV23-1|TRBD2
CASSGRTRNEQFF
TGCGCCAGCAGTGGCAGGACTAGGAATGAGCAGTTCTTC
>TRBJ1-2|.|TRBV15|.
CATSRDIQSVGGYTF
TGTGCCACCAGCAGAGATATCCAATCCGTGGGTGGCTACACCTTC
>TRBJ1-2|.|TRBV13|TRBD1
CASSQLTGDDYGYTF
TGTGCCAGCAGCCAACTGACAGGGGATGACTATGGCTACACCTTC
>TRBJ2-5|.|TRBV6-2/TRBV6-3|.
CASKGVEETQYF
TGTGCCAGCAAGGGAGTAGAAGAGACCCAGTACTTC
>TRBJ1-2|.|TRBV27|.
CASSLGAGSAHNYGYTF
TGTGCCAGCAGTTTAGGTGCCGGTTCGGCCCATAACTATGGCTACACCTTC
>TRBJ1-1|.|TRBV7-2|.
CASSSTTGVGTEAFF
TGTGCCAGCAGCTCAACCACGGGGGTCGGCACTGAAGCTTTCTTT
>TRBJ2-2|.|TRBV6-1|.
CASRSMGQNTGELFF
TGTGCCAGCAGATCGATGGGACAGAACACCGGGGAGCTGTTTTTT
>TRBJ2-1|few|TRBV6-2/TRBV6-3|.
CASSYGAGAGRYNEQFF
TGTGCCAGCAGTTATGGGGCCGGGGCGGGACGCTACAATGAGCAGTTCTTC
>TRBJ2-7|.|TRBV7-7|.
CAGGVPGRMGVYEQYF
TGTGCGGGAGGAGTACCAGGGAGGATGGGAGTCTACGAGCAGTACTTC
>TRBJ1-2|.|TRBV19|TRBD1
CASSMRQGTGGYTF
TGTGCCAGTAGTATGAGACAGGGAACAGGTGGCTACACCTTC
>TRBJ1-5|few|TRBV7-2|TRBD1
CASSLRQGGQPQHF
TGTGCCAGCAGCTTACGACAGGGCGGGCAGCCCCAGCATTTT
>TRBJ1-3|.|TRBV19|.
CASSKEGPGNTIYF
TGTGCCAGTAGTAAAGAGGGCCCTGGAAACACCATATATTTT
>TRBJ2-7|.|TRBV4-3|.
CASSQDNQGSYEQYF
TGCGCCAGCAGCCAAGATAACCAGGGGTCCTACGAGCAGTACTTC
>TRBJ1-1|.|TRBV27|.
CASSPTENTEAFF
TGTGCCAGCAGTCCGACAGAGAACACTGAAGCTTTCTTT
>TRBJ1-5|.|TRBV29-1|.
CSVGLGGNQPQHF
TGCAGCGTGGGGCTCGGGGGGAATCAGCCCCAGCATTTT
>TRBJ1-2|.|TRBV20-1|TRBD1
CSARTLGQGRRGYTF
TGCAGTGCTAGAACCCTGGGACAGGGGCGCAGAGGCTACACCTTC
>TRBJ1-1|few|TRBV28|TRBD1
CASSRQGASPEAFF
TGTGCCAGCAGTAGACAGGGGGCCTCCCCTGAAGCTTTCTTT
>TRBJ2-7|few|TRBV27|.
CASSPRGAPLYEQYF
TGTGCCAGCAGTCCCAGAGGGGCCCCCTTATACGAGCAGTACTTC
>TRBJ1-1|few|TRBV24-1|.
CATSDFGAPNTEAFF
TGTGCCACCAGTGATTTCGGCGCGCCGAACACTGAAGCTTTCTTT
>TRBJ2-1|.|TRBV6-4|.
CATKSSYNEQFF
TGTGCCACCAAATCTTCCTACAATGAGCAGTTCTTC
>TRBJ2-3|few|TRBV30|.
CAWSVSITDTQYF
TGTGCCTGGAGTGTTAGTATAACAGATACGCAGTATTTT
>TRBJ1-5|.|TRBV20-1|.
CSASDSANQPQHF
TGCAGTGCTAGTGACAGCGCAAATCAGCCCCAGCATTTT
>TRBJ2-1|few|TRBV4-2|.
CASSQQGSSYNEQFF
TGTGCCAGCAGCCAGCAGGGGAGTTCCTACAATGAGCAGTTCTTC
>TRBJ1-5|.|TRBV28|.
CASSLLRDGGNQPQHF
TGTGCCAGCAGTTTGCTGAGGGATGGGGGCAATCAGCCCCAGCATTTT
>TRBJ1-5|few|TRBV20-1|.
CSAGPGGGQPQHF
TGCAGTGCTGGGCCGGGGGGAGGTCAGCCCCAGCATTTT
>TRBJ2-5|.|TRBV20-1|.
CSARDRVKQETQYF
TGCAGTGCTAGAGACAGGGTAAAACAAGAGACCCAGTACTTC
>TRBJ1-5|few|TRBV12-3/TRBV12-4|TRBD1
CASRTGGQGIGQPQHF
TGTGCCAGCAGGACAGGGGGACAGGGGATTGGACAGCCCCAGCATTTT